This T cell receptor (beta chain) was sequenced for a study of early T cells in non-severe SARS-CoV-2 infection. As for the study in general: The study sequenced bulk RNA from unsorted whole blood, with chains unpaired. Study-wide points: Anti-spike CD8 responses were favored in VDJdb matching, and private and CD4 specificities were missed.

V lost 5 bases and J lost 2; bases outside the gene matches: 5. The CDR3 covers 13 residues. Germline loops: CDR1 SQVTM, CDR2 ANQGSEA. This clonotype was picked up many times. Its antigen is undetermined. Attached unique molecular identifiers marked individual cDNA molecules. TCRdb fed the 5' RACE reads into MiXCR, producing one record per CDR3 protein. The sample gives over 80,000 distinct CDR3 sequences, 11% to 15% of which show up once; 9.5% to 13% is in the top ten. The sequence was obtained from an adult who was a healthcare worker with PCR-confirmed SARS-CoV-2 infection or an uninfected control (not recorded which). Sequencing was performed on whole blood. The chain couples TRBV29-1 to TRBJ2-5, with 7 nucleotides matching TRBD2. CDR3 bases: TGCAGCGTTAGCCGGGGGGTACAAGAGACCCAGTACTTC. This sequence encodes CSVSRGVQETQYF.